This T cell receptor (beta chain) was found in a study of regulatory T cells in long-lasting Graves disease. This clonotype was seen a handful of times. The CDR3 consists of 20 residues. V dropped 0 bases and J dropped 4 bases, with 28 bases sitting between them. According to the study, TCR beta libraries were built with iRepertoire HTBI primers and CDR3-region Arm-PCR. Using its own MiXCR run on the multiplex PCR reads, TCRdb lists one record per CDR3 protein. The repertoire holds about 460,000 distinct CDR3 sequences, with 11% to 15% as singletons. Time point described: newly diagnosed GD, antithyroid drugs for less than 3 months. Scientists built the TCR library using RNA that was extracted from PBMCs. The same sample was also studied in work on T cells in Graves' hyperthyroidism and ophthalmopathy. From that study: First-round RT-PCR with HTBI primers amplified the TCR CDR3 region.

The receptor's source is a woman aged 50 to 60 with Graves disease. Specimen: peripheral blood mononuclear cells (PBMCs), collected at new diagnosis, from a patient treated with antithyroid drugs. This chain joins TRBV6-7 and TRBJ2-7; D perhaps matches TRBD2 (7 bases). TRBV6-7 is reported as an ORF; its role is uncertain. The CDR3 bases are TGTGCCAGCAGTTACTCGAAGGGAAGTGGCGGGGGCCCCACCAGATACGAGCAGTACTTC. The encoded protein is CASSYSKGSGGGPTRYEQYF.